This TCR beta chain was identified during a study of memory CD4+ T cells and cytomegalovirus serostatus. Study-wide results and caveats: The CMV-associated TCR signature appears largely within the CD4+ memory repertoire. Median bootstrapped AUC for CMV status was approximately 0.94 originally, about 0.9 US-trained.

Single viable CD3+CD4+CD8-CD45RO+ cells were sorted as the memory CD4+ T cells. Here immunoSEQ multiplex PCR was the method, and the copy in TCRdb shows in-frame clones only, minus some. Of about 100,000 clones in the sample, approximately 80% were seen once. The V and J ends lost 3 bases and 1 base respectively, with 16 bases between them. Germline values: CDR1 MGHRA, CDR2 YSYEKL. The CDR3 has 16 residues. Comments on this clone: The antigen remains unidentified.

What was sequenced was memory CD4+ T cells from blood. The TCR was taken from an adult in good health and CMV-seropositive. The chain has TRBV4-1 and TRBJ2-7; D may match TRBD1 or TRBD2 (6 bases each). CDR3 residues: CASSQDGRGASYEQYF. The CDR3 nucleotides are TGCGCCAGCAGCCAGGATGGTAGGGGGGCGTCCTACGAGCAGTACTTC.